A single TCR beta chain is shown here with its context. Trimming left V 4 bases short and J 1 base short, with 11 bases between. Germline V gene sequence: CDR1 SGHRS, CDR2 YFSETQ. The CDR3 runs 14 residues. The data were produced by immunoSEQ multiplex PCR, yet TCRdb's version contains in-frame clones alone and is incomplete. The sample carries 250,000 to 300,000 clones, about 70% recorded once. The data stem from a study of blood T cell repertoires in COVID-19. V is TRBV5-1 and J is TRBJ2-5, with a weak D call TRBD1 (7 bases). Sequences were obtained from peripheral blood. The clonotype originates from an elderly woman with acute or convalescent COVID-19. CDR3 protein: CASSAGQTQETQYF. CDR3 DNA: TGCGCCAGCAGCGCGGGACAGACCCAAGAGACCCAGTACTTC.